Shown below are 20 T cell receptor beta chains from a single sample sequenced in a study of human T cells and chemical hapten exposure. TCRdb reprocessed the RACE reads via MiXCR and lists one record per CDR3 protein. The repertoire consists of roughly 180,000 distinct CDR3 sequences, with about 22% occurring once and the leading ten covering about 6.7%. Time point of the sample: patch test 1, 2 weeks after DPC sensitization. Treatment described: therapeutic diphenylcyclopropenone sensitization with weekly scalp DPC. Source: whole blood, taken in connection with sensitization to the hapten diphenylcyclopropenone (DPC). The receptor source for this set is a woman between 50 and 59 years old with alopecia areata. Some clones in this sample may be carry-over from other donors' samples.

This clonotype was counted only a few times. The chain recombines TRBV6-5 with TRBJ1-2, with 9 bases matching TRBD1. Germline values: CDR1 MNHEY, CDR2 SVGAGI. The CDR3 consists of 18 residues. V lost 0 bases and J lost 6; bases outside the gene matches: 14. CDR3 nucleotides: TGTGCCAGCAGTTACTCGCTGATGGTCCTGAGGACAGGGGATGGCTACACCTTC. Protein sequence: CASSYSLMVLRTGDGYTF.

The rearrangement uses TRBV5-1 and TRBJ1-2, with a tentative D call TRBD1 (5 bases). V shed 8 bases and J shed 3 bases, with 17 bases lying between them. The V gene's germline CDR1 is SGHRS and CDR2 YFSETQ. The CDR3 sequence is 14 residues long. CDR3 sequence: CASKFEGRDYGYTF. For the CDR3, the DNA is TGCGCCAGTAAGTTCGAGGGACGCGACTATGGCTACACCTTC. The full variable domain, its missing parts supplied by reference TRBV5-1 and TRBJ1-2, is KAGVTQTPRYLIKTRGQQVTLSCSPISGHRSVSWYQQTPGQGLQFLFEYFSETQRNKGNFPGRFSGRQFSNSRSEMNVSTLELGDSALYLCASKFEGRDYGYTFGSGTRLTVV.

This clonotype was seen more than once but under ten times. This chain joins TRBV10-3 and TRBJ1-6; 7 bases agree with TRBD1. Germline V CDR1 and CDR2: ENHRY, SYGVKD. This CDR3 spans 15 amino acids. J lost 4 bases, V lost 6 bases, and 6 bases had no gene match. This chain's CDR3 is CAIRQGSGYNSPLHF. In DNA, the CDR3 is TGTGCCATCAGACAGGGGTCCGGTTATAATTCACCCCTCCACTTT.

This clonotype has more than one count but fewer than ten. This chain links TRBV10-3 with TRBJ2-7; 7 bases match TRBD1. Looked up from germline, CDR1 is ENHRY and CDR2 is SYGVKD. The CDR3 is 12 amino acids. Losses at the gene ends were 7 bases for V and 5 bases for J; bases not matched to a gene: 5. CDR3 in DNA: TGTGCCATCAAAGGGGGCGGCAACGAGCAGTACTTC. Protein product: CAIKGGGNEQYF.

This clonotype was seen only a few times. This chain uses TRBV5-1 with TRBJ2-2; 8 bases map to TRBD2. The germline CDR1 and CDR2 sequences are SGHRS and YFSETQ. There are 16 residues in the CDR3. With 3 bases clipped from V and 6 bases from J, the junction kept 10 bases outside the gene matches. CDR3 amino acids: CASSSPSGLVAGELFF. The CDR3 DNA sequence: TGCGCCAGCAGCTCCCCTAGCGGGCTTGTCGCCGGGGAGCTGTTTTTT. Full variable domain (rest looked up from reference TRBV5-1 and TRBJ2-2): KAGVTQTPRYLIKTRGQQVTLSCSPISGHRSVSWYQQTPGQGLQFLFEYFSETQRNKGNFPGRFSGRQFSNSRSEMNVSTLELGDSALYLCASSSPSGLVAGELFFGEGSRLTVL.

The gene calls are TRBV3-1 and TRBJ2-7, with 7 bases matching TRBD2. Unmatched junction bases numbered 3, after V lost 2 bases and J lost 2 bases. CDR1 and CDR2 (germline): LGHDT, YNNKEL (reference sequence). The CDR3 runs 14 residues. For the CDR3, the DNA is TGTGCCAGCAGCCAAAGGGACTACCCCTACGAGCAGTACTTC. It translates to CASSQRDYPYEQYF.

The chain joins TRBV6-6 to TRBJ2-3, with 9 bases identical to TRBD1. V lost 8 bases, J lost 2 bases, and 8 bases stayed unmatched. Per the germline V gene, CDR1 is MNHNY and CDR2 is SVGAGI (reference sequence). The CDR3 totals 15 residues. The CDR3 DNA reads TGTGCCAGCTCGGACAGGGGAAGGATCACAGATACGCAGTATTTT. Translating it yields CASSDRGRITDTQYF.

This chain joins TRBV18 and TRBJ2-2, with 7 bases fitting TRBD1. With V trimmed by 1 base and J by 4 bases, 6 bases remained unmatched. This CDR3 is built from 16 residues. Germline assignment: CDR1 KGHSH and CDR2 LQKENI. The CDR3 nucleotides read TGTGCCAGCTCACCACAGGGGGCAACGGCCACCGGGGAGCTGTTTTTT. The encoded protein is CASSPQGATATGELFF.

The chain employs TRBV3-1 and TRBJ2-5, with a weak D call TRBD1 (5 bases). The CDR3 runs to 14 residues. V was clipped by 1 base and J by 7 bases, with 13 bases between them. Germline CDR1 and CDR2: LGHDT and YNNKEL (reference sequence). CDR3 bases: TGTGCCAGCAGCCAAGGAGACAGATTAGGGACCCAGTACTTC. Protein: CASSQGDRLGTQYF.

The CDR3 DNA sequence: TGCAGTGCTAGAGATTTGCTAGCGGGAGTCTCCTACAATGAGCAGTTCTTC. It yields the protein CSARDLLAGVSYNEQFF. The chain carries TRBV20-1 and TRBJ2-1; 10 bases align to TRBD2. The CDR3 contains 17 residues. J gave up 0 bases and V 0 bases, and 5 bases lay outside the gene matches. Looked up from germline, CDR1 is DFQATT and CDR2 is SNEGSKA (reference sequence).

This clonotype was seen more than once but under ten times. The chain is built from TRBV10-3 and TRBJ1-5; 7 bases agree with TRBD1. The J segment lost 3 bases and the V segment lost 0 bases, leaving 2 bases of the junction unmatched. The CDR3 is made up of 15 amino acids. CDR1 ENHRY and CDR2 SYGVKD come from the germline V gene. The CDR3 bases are TGTGCCATCAGTGAGTCAGGACAGGACAATCAGCCCCAGCATTTT. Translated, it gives CAISESGQDNQPQHF.

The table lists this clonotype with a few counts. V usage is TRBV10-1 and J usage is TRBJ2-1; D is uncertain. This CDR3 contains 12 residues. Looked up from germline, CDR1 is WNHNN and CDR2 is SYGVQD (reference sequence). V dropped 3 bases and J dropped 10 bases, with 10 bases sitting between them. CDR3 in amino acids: CASSDPVGEQFF. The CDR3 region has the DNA TGCGCCAGCAGTGACCCAGTTGGGGAGCAGTTCTTC.

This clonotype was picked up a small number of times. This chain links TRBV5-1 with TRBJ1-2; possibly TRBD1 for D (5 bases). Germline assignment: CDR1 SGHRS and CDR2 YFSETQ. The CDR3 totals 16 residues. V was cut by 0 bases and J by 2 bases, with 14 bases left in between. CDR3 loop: CASSLEGAYRNYGYTF. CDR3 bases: TGCGCCAGCAGCTTGGAAGGGGCCTACCGGAACTATGGCTACACCTTC. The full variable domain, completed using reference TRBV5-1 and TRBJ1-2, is KAGVTQTPRYLIKTRGQQVTLSCSPISGHRSVSWYQQTPGQGLQFLFEYFSETQRNKGNFPGRFSGRQFSNSRSEMNVSTLELGDSALYLCASSLEGAYRNYGYTFGSGTRLTVV.

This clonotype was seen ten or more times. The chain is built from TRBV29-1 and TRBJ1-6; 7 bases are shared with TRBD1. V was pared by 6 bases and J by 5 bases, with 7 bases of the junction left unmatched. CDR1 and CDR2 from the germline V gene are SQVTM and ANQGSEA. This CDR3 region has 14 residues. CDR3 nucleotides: TGCAGCGTGGCTGTTGACAGGGATAATTCACCCCTCCACTTT. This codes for CSVAVDRDNSPLHF.

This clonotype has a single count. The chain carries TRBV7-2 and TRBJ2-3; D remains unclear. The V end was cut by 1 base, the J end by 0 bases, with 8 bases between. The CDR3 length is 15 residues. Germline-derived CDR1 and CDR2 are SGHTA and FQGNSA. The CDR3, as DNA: TGTGCCAGCAGCTTAGAAGGAGCGAGCACAGATACGCAGTATTTT. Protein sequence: CASSLEGASTDTQYF.

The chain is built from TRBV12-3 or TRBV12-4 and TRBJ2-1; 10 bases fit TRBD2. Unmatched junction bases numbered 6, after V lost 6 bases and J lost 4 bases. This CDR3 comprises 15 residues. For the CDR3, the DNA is TGTGCCAGCAGGATTACTAGCGGGATATACAATGAGCAGTTCTTC. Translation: CASRITSGIYNEQFF.

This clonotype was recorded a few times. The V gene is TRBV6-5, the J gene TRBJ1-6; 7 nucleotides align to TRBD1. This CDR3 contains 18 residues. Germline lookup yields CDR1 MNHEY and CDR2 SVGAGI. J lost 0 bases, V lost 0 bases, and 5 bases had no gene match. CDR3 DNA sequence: TGTGCCAGCAGTTACTCTATGGGACAGACCTCCTATAATTCACCCCTCCACTTT. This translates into CASSYSMGQTSYNSPLHF.

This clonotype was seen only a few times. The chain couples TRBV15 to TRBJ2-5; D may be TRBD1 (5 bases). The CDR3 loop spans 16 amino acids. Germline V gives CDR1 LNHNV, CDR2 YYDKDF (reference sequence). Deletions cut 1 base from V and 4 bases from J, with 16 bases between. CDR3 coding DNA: TGTGCCACCAGCAGAGTTCTCGGCCTAAGGGGAGAGACCCAGTACTTC. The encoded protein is CATSRVLGLRGETQYF.

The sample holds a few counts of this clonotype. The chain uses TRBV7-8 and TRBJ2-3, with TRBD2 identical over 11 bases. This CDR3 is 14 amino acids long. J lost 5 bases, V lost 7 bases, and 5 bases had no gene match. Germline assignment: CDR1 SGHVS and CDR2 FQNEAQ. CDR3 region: CASNSGRAEDTQYF. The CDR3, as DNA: TGTGCCAGCAATAGCGGGAGGGCTGAAGATACGCAGTATTTT.

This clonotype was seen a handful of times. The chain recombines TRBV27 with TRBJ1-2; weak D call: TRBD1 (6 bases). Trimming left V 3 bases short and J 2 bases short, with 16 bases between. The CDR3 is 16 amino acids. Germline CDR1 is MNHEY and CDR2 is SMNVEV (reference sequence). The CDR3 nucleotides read TGTGCCAGCAGTTTCGGAGGTAACAGGGTGAACTATGGCTACACCTTC. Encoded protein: CASSFGGNRVNYGYTF.